This T cell receptor (beta chain) was observed in a study of T cell repertoires in cytomegalovirus infection. Study background: A matching HLA type, together with CMV infection, was signaled by public TCR beta signatures.

The length of the CDR3 is 15 residues. V lost 6 bases and J lost 4, with 19 bases in between. This clonotype was observed a few times. Each CDR3 protein gets one entry after TCRdb re-called the reads with MiXCR. The table has fewer than 300,000 distinct CDR3 sequences, about 23% seen once. V gene TRBV12-3 or TRBV12-4 combines with J gene TRBJ2-7; the D call may be TRBD1 or TRBD2 (6 bases each). This receptor was taken from a human donor in good health (CMV status not recorded). Some clones in this sample may be carry-over from other donors' samples. The sample comprised PBMCs. CDR3 loop: CASRPEGGAGYEQYF. In DNA, the CDR3 is TGTGCCAGCAGACCTGAGGGGGGTGCCGGATACGAGCAGTACTTC.